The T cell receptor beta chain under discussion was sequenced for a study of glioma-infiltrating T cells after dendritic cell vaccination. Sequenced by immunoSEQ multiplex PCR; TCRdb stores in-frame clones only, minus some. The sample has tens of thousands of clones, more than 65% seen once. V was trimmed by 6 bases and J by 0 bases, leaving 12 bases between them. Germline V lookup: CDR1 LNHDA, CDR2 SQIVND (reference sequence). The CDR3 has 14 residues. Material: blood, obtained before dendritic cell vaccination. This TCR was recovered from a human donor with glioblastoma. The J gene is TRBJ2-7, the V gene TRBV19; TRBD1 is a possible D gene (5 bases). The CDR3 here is CASRRTRDSYEQYF. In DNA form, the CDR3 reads TGTGCCAGTAGAAGGACACGCGACTCCTACGAGCAGTACTTC.